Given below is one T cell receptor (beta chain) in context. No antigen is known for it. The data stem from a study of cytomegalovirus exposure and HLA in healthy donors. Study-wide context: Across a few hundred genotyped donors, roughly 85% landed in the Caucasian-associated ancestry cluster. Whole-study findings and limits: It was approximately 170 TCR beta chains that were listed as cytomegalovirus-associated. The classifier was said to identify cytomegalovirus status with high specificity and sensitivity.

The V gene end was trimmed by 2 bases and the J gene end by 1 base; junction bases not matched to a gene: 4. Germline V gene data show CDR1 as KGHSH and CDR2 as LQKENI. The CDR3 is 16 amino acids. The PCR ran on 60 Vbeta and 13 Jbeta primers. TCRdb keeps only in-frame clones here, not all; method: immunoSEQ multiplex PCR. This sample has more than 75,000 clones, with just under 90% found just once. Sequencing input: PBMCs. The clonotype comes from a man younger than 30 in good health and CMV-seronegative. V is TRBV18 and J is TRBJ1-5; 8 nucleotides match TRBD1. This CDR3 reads CASSPGTGQSNQPQHF. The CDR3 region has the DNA TGTGCCAGCTCACCAGGGACAGGTCAAAGCAATCAGCCCCAGCATTTT.